One and the same sample provided the 26 T cell receptor beta chains below, sequenced in a study of T cells in Graves' hyperthyroidism and ophthalmopathy. From RNA transcripts, TCR beta CDR3 regions were amplified. The HTBI primer set was used in a first-round RT-PCR of the TCR CDR3. TCRdb independently ran MiXCR on the multiplex PCR reads; one entry per CDR3 protein. The sample lists 250,000 to 300,000 distinct CDR3 sequences, around 15% occurring once. The sample consisted of blood. All receptors come from a woman between 40 and 50 years old with Graves' hyperthyroidism.

This clonotype was counted ten times or more. The rearrangement joins TRBV19 to TRBJ1-1; weak D call: TRBD1 (6 bases). Trimming stripped 3 bases from V and 1 base from J, with 9 bases between. CDR3 length: 14 amino acids. Germline lookup yields CDR1 LNHDA and CDR2 SQIVND (reference sequence). This CDR3 is CASSIYRENTEAFF. Here the CDR3 DNA reads TGTGCCAGTAGTATCTACAGGGAGAACACTGAAGCTTTCTTT.

V usage is TRBV29-1 and J usage is TRBJ2-7, with 9 bases that match TRBD1. Germline V gene sequence: CDR1 SQVTM, CDR2 ANQGSEA. Losses at the gene ends were 7 bases for V and 7 bases for J; bases not matched to a gene: 8. The length of the CDR3 is 12 residues. CDR3 sequence: CSGGTGPREQYF. The CDR3 DNA follows: TGCAGCGGTGGGACAGGGCCGAGAGAGCAGTACTTC.

Many counts were recorded for this clonotype. This rearrangement joins TRBV6-1 to TRBJ1-2, with D unresolved. Looked up from germline, CDR1 is MNHNS and CDR2 is SASEGT. With 1 base removed from V and 7 bases from J, the gap between germline ends came to 13 bases. The CDR3 is 14 amino acids. The CDR3 loop reads CASSEGSGDTGYTF. The CDR3 nucleotides read TGTGCCAGCAGTGAAGGATCAGGAGACACTGGCTACACCTTC.

The rearrangement links TRBV29-1 to TRBJ2-3; unclear D gene. The CDR3 spans 14 residues. CDR1 and CDR2 (germline): SQVTM, ANQGSEA. Trimming cost V 0 bases and J 0 bases, with 7 bases left between them. The CDR3 protein is CSVEDESSTDTQYF. The CDR3 bases are TGCAGCGTTGAAGATGAAAGTAGCACAGATACGCAGTATTTT.

This clonotype showed up many times. This chain joins TRBV6-5 and TRBJ1-4; D is undetermined. The germline V and J ends were trimmed by 0 bases and 11 bases, with 19 bases remaining between them. Per the germline V gene, CDR1 is MNHEY and CDR2 is SVGAGI. The CDR3 is made up of 16 amino acids. In DNA, the CDR3 is TGTGCCAGCAGTTACTCGGCCTCGGCCCCCGGAATTAAACTGTTTTTT. Its translation: CASSYSASAPGIKLFF.

Ten or more counts support this clonotype. The chain is built from TRBV6-2 or TRBV6-3 and TRBJ2-7; D remains unclear. The CDR3 is 13 residues long. Per germline, CDR1 MNHEY and CDR2 SVGEGT. The V end was cut by 6 bases, the J end by 5 bases, with 14 bases between. The chain's CDR3 is CASSPTVTHEQYF. CDR3 nucleotides: TGTGCCAGCAGCCCTACGGTGACCCACGAGCAGTACTTC.

The genes are TRBV28 and TRBJ2-7; 12 nucleotides line up with TRBD1. J was trimmed by 3 bases and V by 5 bases; bases with no gene match: 5. Germline loops: CDR1 MDHEN, CDR2 SYDVKM. This CDR3 has 15 amino acids. The CDR3 DNA is TGTGCCAGCAGTCCCGGGACAGGGGGCGACTACGAGCAGTACTTC. As protein: CASSPGTGGDYEQYF.

This chain links TRBV30 with TRBJ1-1; unclear D gene. The CDR3 is made up of 15 amino acids. The V and J ends lost 0 bases and 0 bases respectively, with 11 bases between them. The germline V gene encodes CDR1 GTSNPN and CDR2 SVGIG (reference sequence). CDR3 residues: CAWSVKRFMNTEAFF. The CDR3 DNA follows: TGTGCCTGGAGTGTAAAAAGGTTCATGAACACTGAAGCTTTCTTT.

This chain connects TRBV3-1 to TRBJ1-5; D remains ambiguous. V lost 0 bases, J lost 5 bases, and 11 bases lay in between. CDR3 length equals 15 residues. CDR1 LGHDT and CDR2 YNNKEL come from the germline V gene (reference sequence). DNA of the CDR3: TGTGCCAGCAGCCAAGACCTGGAGGGATATCAGCCCCAGCATTTT. This codes for CASSQDLEGYQPQHF.

This clonotype was counted at least ten times. V is TRBV7-9 and J is TRBJ1-1; 9 positions match TRBD1. V was clipped by 5 bases and J by 5 bases; unmatched bases: 6. CDR1 SEHNR and CDR2 FQNEAQ come from the germline V gene (reference sequence). The CDR3 has 14 amino acids. This chain's CDR3 is CASSRRQGDTEAFF. The DNA for the CDR3 is TGTGCCAGCAGCCGGCGACAGGGGGATACTGAAGCTTTCTTT.

This clonotype was observed a handful of times. The chain recombines TRBV7-9 with TRBJ1-6, with D possibly matching TRBD1 (5 bases). V lost 2 bases and J lost 9, with 8 bases in between. Looked up from germline, CDR1 is SEHNR and CDR2 is FQNEAQ (reference sequence). The CDR3 is made up of 13 amino acids. This CDR3 is CASSLHGGSPLHF. CDR3 nucleotide sequence: TGTGCCAGCAGCTTACACGGGGGTTCACCCCTCCACTTT. Looking up the rest from reference TRBV7-9 and TRBJ1-6 gives the full variable domain: DTGVSQNPRHKITKRGQNVTFRCDPISEHNRLYWYRQTLGQGPEFLTYFQNEAQLEKSRLLSDRFSAERPKGSFSTLEIQRTEQGDSAMYLCASSLHGGSPLHFGNGTRLTVT.

This clonotype was counted a few times. The V call is TRBV14, the J call TRBJ2-7, with D unclear. Trimming removed 0 bases at V and 6 bases at J, with 9 bases between. The length of the CDR3 is 13 residues. Germline CDR1 SGHDN, CDR2 FVKESK. This CDR3 reads CASSQDSRVEQYF. CDR3 in DNA: TGTGCCAGCAGCCAAGATTCCCGGGTCGAGCAGTACTTC.

This clonotype has a count of ten or more. The CDR3 protein is CASSGWTTGEKLFF. As DNA, the CDR3 is TGTGCCAGCAGTGGATGGACGACTGGTGAAAAACTGTTTTTT. The rearrangement uses TRBV6-1 and TRBJ1-4; no definite D call. The CDR3 is made up of 14 amino acids. V shed 4 bases and J shed 7 bases, with 13 bases lying between them. CDR1 MNHNS and CDR2 SASEGT come from the germline V gene.

This clonotype was recorded at least ten times. The V and J genes are TRBV7-9 and TRBJ2-3; D not certain. Germline CDR1 SEHNR, CDR2 FQNEAQ (reference sequence). Trimming removed 2 bases from V and 6 bases from J, with 9 bases in between. This CDR3 has 13 amino acids. The DNA of the CDR3 is TGTGCCAGCAGCTTAATCTCTTCTGATACGCAGTATTTT. As protein: CASSLISSDTQYF.

This clonotype appeared many times. V is TRBV4-1 and J is TRBJ1-1; the D is unclear. Looked up from germline, CDR1 is MGHRA and CDR2 is YSYEKL. Trimming took 1 base from V and 12 from J, leaving 12 bases between them. The CDR3 covers 12 residues. The CDR3 nucleotides read TGCGCCAGCAGCCAAGTCGGGAATCCCTCTTTCTTT. Residues: CASSQVGNPSFF.

The table lists this clonotype with many counts. The chain couples TRBV9 to TRBJ1-6, with D possibly being TRBD1 (6 bases). Germline V gene lookup returns CDR1 SGDLS and CDR2 YYNGEE. The length of the CDR3 is 14 residues. Trimming left V 3 bases short and J 14 bases short, with 18 bases between. In DNA form, the CDR3 reads TGTGCCAGCAGCGGAGCCGGTGTGGACAGAGCCCTCCACTTT. Protein product: CASSGAGVDRALHF.

In its sample, this clonotype was seen many times. V usage is TRBV7-9 and J usage is TRBJ1-1, with TRBD1 as a possible D gene (6 bases). The CDR3 is 15 amino acids. Between the trimmed V and J ends, which lost 3 bases and 0 bases, there was a span of 11 bases. Per germline, CDR1 SEHNR and CDR2 FQNEAQ (reference sequence). The CDR3, as DNA: TGTGCCAGCAGCTTTGGGGCAGGGGTGAACACTGAAGCTTTCTTT. Translated, it gives CASSFGAGVNTEAFF.

This chain links TRBV12-5 with TRBJ2-1; TRBD2 aligns across 8 bases. V gave up 4 bases and J gave up 13 bases; unmatched junction bases: 9. The length of the CDR3 is 13 residues. CDR1 and CDR2 (germline): LGHNT, FRNRAP. CDR3 amino acids: CASGSRAGERQFF. DNA of the CDR3: TGTGCTAGTGGTTCCCGAGCGGGAGAAAGACAGTTCTTC.

The chain has TRBV6-1 and TRBJ1-6; no reliable D call. Trimming removed 4 bases at V and 9 bases at J, with 19 bases between. Germline lookup yields CDR1 MNHNS and CDR2 SASEGT. The CDR3 extends over 16 amino acids. The CDR3 region is CASSGVVSGYSSPLHF. The DNA of the CDR3 is TGTGCCAGCAGTGGGGTCGTCTCCGGCTACAGTTCACCCCTCCACTTT.

This clonotype was counted many times. As DNA, the CDR3 is TGTGCCAGCAGTAACCGCCTAGGGGGGATGGACTACGAGCAGTACTTC. Encoded protein: CASSNRLGGMDYEQYF. This sequence joins TRBV6-2 or TRBV6-3 and TRBJ2-7; D may be TRBD1 or TRBD2 (6 bases each). CDR3 length: 16 amino acids. Germline V lookup: CDR1 MNHEY, CDR2 SVGEGT. V was shortened by 5 bases and J by 3 bases, with 20 bases between the two germline ends.

A word on this clonotype: One base away lies a much larger clone, so this may be a sequencing read error. The chain is built from TRBV7-2 and TRBJ2-7; 10 nucleotides match TRBD2. Germline-derived CDR1 and CDR2 are SGHTA and FQGNSA. This CDR3 spans 18 amino acids. The CDR3 spells CASSFPSGSMLELPEQCF. CDR3 DNA sequence: TGTGCCAGCAGCTTTCCTAGCGGGAGTATGCTCGAGCTCCCCGAGCAGTGCTTC.

This clonotype has at least ten counts. The chain recombines TRBV6-1 with TRBJ1-5, with D unresolved. Germline V gene sequence: CDR1 MNHNS, CDR2 SASEGT. V lost 6 bases and J 0 bases, leaving 15 bases between the germline ends. The CDR3 totals 16 residues. DNA for the CDR3: TGTGCCAGCAGAATCCTCGAGGGAGTTAGCAATCAGCCCCAGCATTTT. Its protein is CASRILEGVSNQPQHF.

This clonotype was found a few times. This chain uses TRBV9 with TRBJ2-2; 8 bases are a match to TRBD2. Looked up from germline, CDR1 is SGDLS and CDR2 is YYNGEE. After removal of 3 bases from V and 6 bases from J, the junction contained 13 bases not matched to a gene. The CDR3 runs 17 residues. DNA of the CDR3: TGTGCCAGCAGCGGGGGGGGGAGCGGGAGTCTGTCCGGGGAGCTGTTTTTT. This encodes CASSGGGSGSLSGELFF.

This clonotype came up many times. The chain carries TRBV29-1 and TRBJ2-5; D is unresolved. Germline CDR1 and CDR2: SQVTM and ANQGSEA. The CDR3 extends over 10 amino acids. V lost 5 bases and J lost 10, with 11 bases in between. CDR3: CSVYTPDQYF. The CDR3 nucleotides read TGCAGCGTTTATACGCCAGACCAGTACTTC.

In the case of this clonotype: This clone may be a read error of a much larger clone one base away. The missing conserved phenylalanine or tryptophan at the end of this CDR3 makes a read error likely. The chain couples TRBV10-3 to TRBJ2-5; 15 bases map to TRBD2. The germline CDR1 and CDR2 sequences are ENHRY and SYGVKD. Unmatched junction bases numbered 4, after V lost 6 bases and J lost 5 bases. CDR3 size: 15 residues. CDR3 DNA: TGTGCCATCAGAGACGGACTAGCGGGAGGGGAGACCCAGTACCTC. Translated: CAIRDGLAGGETQYL.

This clonotype was counted ten times or more. J is TRBJ2-5 and V is TRBV6-1; TRBD2 aligns across 9 bases. Germline V CDR1 and CDR2: MNHNS, SASEGT. With 6 bases clipped from V and 5 bases from J, the junction kept 4 bases outside the gene matches. The length of the CDR3 is 13 residues. The CDR3 loop reads CASRREGLETQYF. CDR3 nucleotide sequence: TGTGCCAGCAGGCGGGAGGGTCTCGAGACCCAGTACTTC.